This T cell receptor (beta chain) was observed in a study of OX40 agonist ivuxolimab in advanced cancers. On the study more broadly: Patients undergoing dose escalation presented with hepatocellular carcinoma, melanoma, renal cell or head and neck cancer. Two patients with cutaneous melanoma and one with hepatocellular carcinoma, three in total, showed partial responses. Study findings and constraints: Researchers report that CD8+ T cells had, on average, more expanded clones than CD4+.

TCRdb's table, derived via immunoSEQ multiplex PCR, lists solely in-frame clones and lacks some. In the table there are about 73,000 clones, 80% to 95% of which are singletons. Looked up from germline, CDR1 is SGHTA and CDR2 is FQGNSA. There are 17 residues in the CDR3. Note on this clone: Its antigen remains unknown. One junction end does not reproduce the germline sequence, and a read error may be involved. The same CDR3 can be traced to other DNA sequences in this sample.

The clonotype was recovered from an adult with an advanced solid tumor such as melanoma, head and neck, liver or kidney cancer. Sequencing was performed on CD4+ or CD8+ T cells sorted from blood, taken in a trial of the OX40 agonist ivuxolimab. V gene TRBV7-2 combines with J gene TRBJ1-3, with no clear D. The CDR3 DNA reads TGCGCCAGCAGCCCTAGTCGGAGGGCCGACTCTGGAAACACCATATATTTT. Protein sequence: CASSPSRRADSGNTIYF.